One sample yielded the 7 T cell receptor beta chains listed below, sequenced in a study of blood T cell repertoires in COVID-19. Repertoires were generated with immunoSEQ multiplex PCR, while TCRdb's copy carries only in-frame clones and drops some. The profile shows about 190,000 clones, roughly 84% of them singletons. Input material: peripheral blood. The receptor source for this set is an elderly woman with active or convalescent COVID-19.

This chain connects TRBV30 to TRBJ1-2, with TRBD1 matching over 8 bases. This CDR3 region has 17 residues. V gave up 1 base and J gave up 5 bases; unmatched junction bases: 15. From germline, CDR1 is GTSNPN and CDR2 SVGIG (reference sequence). CDR3 amino acids: CAWSAGTGPSIKYGYTF. As DNA, the CDR3 is TGTGCCTGGAGTGCCGGGACAGGCCCCTCGATCAAGTATGGCTACACCTTC.

This chain joins TRBV6-1 and TRBJ2-7; D is perhaps TRBD2 (6 bases). This CDR3 region has 14 residues. V was shortened by 1 base and J by 2 bases, with 9 bases between the two germline ends. Looked up from germline, CDR1 is MNHNS and CDR2 is SASEGT. The CDR3 DNA is TGTGCCAGCAGTGAAGACCCTAGCGCCTACGAGCAGTACTTC. It yields the protein CASSEDPSAYEQYF.

The chain employs TRBV25-1 and TRBJ2-3; TRBD2 agrees at 8 bases. Germline V CDR1 and CDR2: MGHDK, SYGVNS. V dropped 2 bases and J dropped 1; count of bases not matched to a gene: 2. CDR3 length equals 15 residues. CDR3 loop: CASSEAGGGTDTQYF. CDR3 coding DNA: TGTGCCAGCAGTGAAGCGGGAGGTGGCACAGATACGCAGTATTTT.

This chain joins TRBV11-3 and TRBJ2-5; 8 nucleotides agree with TRBD2. CDR1 is SGHNT and CDR2 is YENEEA in the germline V gene. The J segment lost 5 bases and the V segment lost 1 base, leaving 9 bases of the junction unmatched. The length of the CDR3 is 16 residues. CDR3 loop: CASSLGATSAPETQYF. The CDR3 DNA follows: TGTGCCAGCAGCTTAGGGGCGACTAGCGCGCCGGAGACCCAGTACTTC.

Written as DNA, the CDR3 is TGTGCCAGCAGCTTAGGGCGGTCTGCAGATACGCAGTATTTT. The encoded protein is CASSLGRSADTQYF. The chain joins TRBV7-2 to TRBJ2-3; no clear D gene. The CDR3 covers 14 residues. The germline gives CDR1 SGHTA, CDR2 FQGNSA. V was trimmed by 1 base and J by 4 bases, leaving 9 bases between them.

This chain connects TRBV5-4 to TRBJ2-1; 9 nucleotides agree with TRBD2. The J segment lost 6 bases and the V segment lost 4 bases, leaving 5 bases of the junction unmatched. The germline gives CDR1 SGHNT, CDR2 YYREEE (reference sequence). The CDR3 runs to 14 residues. In nucleotides, the CDR3 is TGTGCCAGCAGCATAAGACTAGCGGCCAATGAGCAGTTCTTC. This codes for CASSIRLAANEQFF.

Worth noting for this clone: At one end the junction does not follow the germline gene, possibly because of a read error. V and J are TRBV5-4 and TRBJ1-3, with TRBD1 as a possible D gene (5 bases). In germline, CDR1 is SGHNT, CDR2 YYREEE (reference sequence). CDR3 length: 14 residues. In DNA form, the CDR3 reads TGTGCCAGCAGCTTGAGGCAGGGTGGAGACACCATATATTTT. Protein product: CASSLRQGGDTIYF.